This section outlines one T cell receptor (beta chain) sequence together with its context. Gene-specific TRAV and TRBV primers were used for first-strand cDNA, covering alpha and beta chains. TCRs underwent 20 PCR cycles of amplification with a constant-region primer and V-primer adapter. TCRdb reprocessed the reads via MiXCR and lists one record per CDR3 protein. This sample yields 65,000 to 85,000 distinct CDR3 sequences, of which around 17% are seen a single time; over 1.2% belongs to the top ten. Documented time point: after trial treatment. As for treatment: LDRT plus nivolumab, ipilimumab, low-dose cyclophosphamide and aspirin (RACIN trial). The data belong to a study of low-dose radiotherapy and immunotherapy resistance in tumors. Study-level information: Cohort 1 got 0.5 Gy per fraction every 2 weeks, 6.5 Gy in total.

Germline-derived CDR1 and CDR2 are MDHEN and SYDVKM. The CDR3 sequence is 17 residues long. Trimming cost V 1 base and J 5 bases; bases outside gene matches: 8. The sequence was obtained from a male donor with prostate cancer. The chain carries TRBV28 and TRBJ1-1; 12 nucleotides match TRBD1. The sequences come from PBMCs, collected after low-dose radiotherapy plus immunotherapy. CDR3 sequence: CASSLSGTGGAETEAFF. CDR3 nucleotide sequence: TGTGCCAGCAGTTTATCAGGGACAGGGGGCGCAGAGACTGAAGCTTTCTTT.